The 18 T cell receptor beta chains given below trace back to one sample, sequenced in a study of CD8 T cells in ankylosing spondylitis. Each CDR3 protein is one row after TCRdb ran MiXCR on the 5' RACE reads. The sample carries about 540,000 distinct CDR3 sequences, roughly 12% recorded once. Overall study findings and caveats: Ankylosing spondylitis blood seemed to carry a telltale TCR beta motif made of seven or eight highly homologous variants.

The antigens these receptors bind are not known. Sequencing input: blood, either unsorted or a sorted T cell fraction (not recorded which). The source is a male donor with ankylosing spondylitis.

This clonotype was counted only a few times. The V gene is TRBV12-3 or TRBV12-4, the J gene TRBJ2-1; TRBD1 agrees at 9 bases. The J segment lost 3 bases and the V segment lost 3 bases, leaving 3 bases of the junction unmatched. The CDR3 is made up of 15 amino acids. Here the CDR3 reads CASSFRGQGYNEQFF. The CDR3 DNA sequence: TGTGCCAGCAGTTTCAGGGGACAGGGCTACAATGAGCAGTTCTTC.

This clonotype came up a few times. The rearrangement joins TRBV12-3 or TRBV12-4 to TRBJ2-2, with D maybe TRBD1 (6 bases). The V end was cut by 7 bases, the J end by 7 bases, with 19 bases between. The CDR3 extends over 15 amino acids. The CDR3 is CASTDLQGMNGELFF. The CDR3 bases are TGTGCCAGCACGGACTTACAGGGTATGAACGGGGAGCTGTTTTTT.

This clonotype was counted at least ten times. The chain uses TRBV5-6 and TRBJ2-1; weak D call: TRBD2 (6 bases). V lost 1 base to trimming and J lost 8 bases, with 16 bases between them. The CDR3 is made up of 15 amino acids. The germline CDR1 and CDR2 sequences are SGHDT and YYEEEE. CDR3 sequence reads: CASSLFGGIRDEQFF. For the CDR3, the DNA is TGTGCCAGCAGCTTGTTCGGCGGGATTCGGGATGAGCAGTTCTTC.

The chain links TRBV27 to TRBJ2-2, with D possibly being TRBD2 (6 bases). The V gene's germline CDR1 is MNHEY and CDR2 SMNVEV (reference sequence). This CDR3 comprises 14 residues. The ends were cut back, 5 bases at V and 4 bases at J, with 11 bases in the middle. The CDR3 coding sequence is TGTGCCAGCAGTAAGCGGGTCGGCACCGGGGAGCTGTTTTTT. Its translation: CASSKRVGTGELFF.

This clonotype was observed many times. The chain employs TRBV25-1 and TRBJ1-2; maybe TRBD1 (5 bases). The V gene lost 9 bases and the J gene lost 7 bases, with 18 bases spanning the gap. CDR3 length equals 13 residues. The germline CDR1 and CDR2 sequences are MGHDK and SYGVNS. The CDR3 here is CASEGAGRRGYTF. The CDR3 nucleotides are TGTGCCAGTGAAGGGGCGGGGAGACGTGGCTACACCTTC.

In this sample, this clonotype turned up a few times. J is TRBJ2-1 and V is TRBV12-3 or TRBV12-4, with 10 nucleotides matching TRBD2. With 6 bases clipped from V and 7 bases from J, the junction kept 6 bases outside the gene matches. The CDR3 spans 14 residues. CDR3 in DNA: TGTGCCAGCAGCCCAGCTAGCGGGAGTAATGAGCAGTTCTTC. This translates into CASSPASGSNEQFF.

This clonotype was observed a few times. The rearrangement joins TRBV20-1 to TRBJ2-7; no clear D gene. Germline assignment: CDR1 DFQATT and CDR2 SNEGSKA (reference sequence). The CDR3 contains 11 residues. The CDR3 loop reads CSFEAHYEQYF. The CDR3, as DNA: TGCAGCTTTGAGGCCCACTACGAGCAGTACTTC.

This rearrangement joins TRBV10-3 to TRBJ2-3, with 8 bases identical to TRBD2. Germline CDR1 and CDR2: ENHRY and SYGVKD. This CDR3 contains 16 residues. Trimming took 4 bases from V and 0 from J; bases not matched to a gene: 6. The CDR3, as DNA: TGTGCCATCAGTGGAACTAGCGGTGTAAGCACAGATACGCAGTATTTT. It encodes CAISGTSGVSTDTQYF.

This clonotype has a count of ten or more. The rearrangement joins TRBV2 to TRBJ2-7; D may be TRBD2 (6 bases). Germline V gene data show CDR1 as SNHLY and CDR2 as FYNNEI. The CDR3 has 18 amino acids. V was shortened by 4 bases and J by 0 bases, with 22 bases between the two germline ends. The CDR3 DNA sequence: TGTGCCAGCAGTGGGGGCCCCGAGGCGGGACTCCTCTCCTACGAGCAGTACTTC. It encodes CASSGGPEAGLLSYEQYF.

This chain connects TRBV5-3 to TRBJ2-3, with TRBD2 as a possible D gene (5 bases). TRBV5-3 is an open reading frame, and its role is uncertain. There are 16 residues in the CDR3. V gave up 9 bases and J gave up 6 bases, with 26 bases separating them. CDR3 residues: CATLSPGDSLVDTQYF. CDR3 coding DNA: TGTGCCACCCTCAGTCCCGGGGATTCTTTGGTGGATACGCAGTATTTT.

This clonotype was counted only a few times. The chain is built from TRBV2 and TRBJ1-1, with D possibly being TRBD1 (5 bases). The CDR3 contains 13 residues. Germline lookup yields CDR1 SNHLY and CDR2 FYNNEI. V lost 7 bases and J 0 bases, leaving 9 bases between the germline ends. CDR3 in amino acids: CASIGALNTEAFF. The CDR3 bases are TGTGCCAGCATTGGGGCCCTGAACACTGAAGCTTTCTTT.

This clonotype was seen a handful of times. The rearrangement uses TRBV20-1 and TRBJ2-1; 12 nucleotides line up with TRBD2. The V and J ends lost 0 bases and 4 bases, in that order; junction bases with no gene match: 1. Germline V gene data show CDR1 as DFQATT and CDR2 as SNEGSKA (reference sequence). This CDR3 is built from 15 residues. CDR3 in amino acids: CSARDGTSGYNEQFF. The CDR3 DNA sequence: TGCAGTGCTAGAGATGGGACTAGCGGGTACAATGAGCAGTTCTTC.

This clonotype was seen only a few times. The gene calls are TRBV20-1 and TRBJ2-1, with D unresolved. There are 13 residues in the CDR3. Germline CDR1 is DFQATT and CDR2 is SNEGSKA (reference sequence). The V and J ends lost 3 bases and 1 base respectively, with 7 bases between them. CDR3 region: CSASWRSYNEQFF. The DNA for the CDR3 is TGCAGTGCTAGTTGGAGATCCTACAATGAGCAGTTCTTC.

This clonotype was counted a few times. The chain combines TRBV20-1 with TRBJ1-5; the D gene is possibly TRBD1 (6 bases). The CDR3 has 16 amino acids. The germline CDR1 and CDR2 sequences are DFQATT and SNEGSKA (reference sequence). With 3 bases removed from V and 9 bases from J, the gap between germline ends came to 24 bases. The CDR3 DNA reads TGCAGTGCTAGCGTCAGGGGCGAATCCTTAATTCGGCCCCAGCATTTT. Protein: CSASVRGESLIRPQHF.

This clonotype occurred a few times. Just one base apart from a much larger clone, this may be a read error. This chain joins TRBV7-9 and TRBJ2-6; D is ambiguous. CDR1 SEHNR and CDR2 FQNEAQ come from the germline V gene (reference sequence). The CDR3 is 15 amino acids. Trimming stripped 5 bases from V and 0 bases from J, with 8 bases between. As DNA, the CDR3 is TGTGCCAGCAGCCTACGGAACTCTGGGGCCAACGTCCTGACTTTC. It translates to CASSLRNSGANVLTF.

This clonotype was recorded a few times. The chain carries TRBV13 and TRBJ2-1; a weak D match, TRBD2 (5 bases). This CDR3 comprises 14 residues. Trimming removed 4 bases at V and 1 base at J, with 8 bases between. Germline-derived CDR1 and CDR2 are PRHDT and FYEKMQ (reference sequence). This chain's CDR3 is CASSSGISYNEQFF. The DNA for the CDR3 is TGTGCCAGCAGCTCGGGAATTTCCTACAATGAGCAGTTCTTC. Full variable domain (remainder filled in from reference TRBV13 and TRBJ2-1): AAGVIQSPRHLIKEKRETATLKCYPIPRHDTVYWYQQGPGQDPQFLISFYEKMQSDKGSIPDRFSAQQFSDYHSELNMSSLELGDSALYFCASSSGISYNEQFFGPGTRLTVL.

V is TRBV18 and J is TRBJ2-5; D remains ambiguous. Looked up from germline, CDR1 is KGHSH and CDR2 is LQKENI. This CDR3 has 15 residues. The V and J ends lost 0 bases and 5 bases respectively, with 13 bases between them. CDR3 amino acids: CASSPPVGSRETQYF. CDR3 sequence (DNA): TGTGCCAGCTCACCACCGGTGGGCAGCAGGGAGACCCAGTACTTC.

This clonotype was seen a few times. This sequence joins TRBV20-1 and TRBJ1-1; no definite D call. The CDR3 is 14 amino acids. Germline V gives CDR1 DFQATT, CDR2 SNEGSKA (reference sequence). Deletions cut 3 bases from V and 4 bases from J, with 15 bases between. The CDR3 spells CSASFGGGLTEAFF. The CDR3 nucleotides read TGCAGTGCTAGCTTCGGCGGAGGACTCACTGAAGCTTTCTTT.